One sample yielded the 15 T cell receptor beta chains listed below, sequenced in a study of T cells after yellow fever vaccination. One entry per CDR3 protein results from TCRdb running MiXCR on the 5' RACE reads. This repertoire shows roughly 300,000 distinct CDR3 sequences, roughly 7% found once; its top ten account for 15% to 20%. Sequences were derived from PBMCs, sampled roughly 47 days after the first yellow fever vaccination. The receptor set was obtained from a man younger than 35 who received the YFV17D yellow fever vaccine.

The chain uses TRBV3-1 and TRBJ2-1; D remains unclear. This CDR3 has 18 amino acids. CDR1 LGHDT and CDR2 YNNKEL come from the germline V gene (reference sequence). The ends were cut back, 10 bases at V and 5 bases at J, with 30 bases in the middle. CDR3 in DNA: TGTGCCATCTGTCCGTACCCCCCGGGTAGCCAAATAAACAATGAGCAGTTCTTC. Protein product: CAICPYPPGSQINNEQFF.

The chain links TRBV4-3 to TRBJ2-4; 10 bases are shared with TRBD1. The ends lost 2 bases at V and 7 bases at J; junction bases unmatched: 8. Germline loops: CDR1 LGHNA, CDR2 YSLEER. The CDR3 consists of 16 residues. As DNA, the CDR3 is TGCGCCAGCAGCCAAACCCGGGACAGGGGACGCAACATTCAGTACTTC. Its translation: CASSQTRDRGRNIQYF.

This clonotype was seen a handful of times. In DNA form, the CDR3 reads TGTGCCAGCAGCTCCTACAGGGAAAACACCGGGGAGCTGTTTTTT. Amino acids: CASSSYRENTGELFF. The chain recombines TRBV7-9 with TRBJ2-2, with D perhaps TRBD1 (6 bases). V lost 4 bases, J lost 2 bases, and 11 bases lay in between. The CDR3 sequence is 15 residues long. Germline V lookup: CDR1 SEHNR, CDR2 FQNEAQ (reference sequence).

The chain combines TRBV6-5 with TRBJ2-3, with a weak D call TRBD2 (6 bases). The V and J ends lost 2 bases and 2 bases respectively, with 14 bases between them. The CDR3 contains 16 residues. Germline-derived CDR1 and CDR2 are MNHEY and SVGAGI. CDR3 in amino acids: CASSYTSLADTDTQYF. The CDR3 DNA reads TGTGCCAGCAGTTACACGAGCTTAGCGGACACAGATACGCAGTATTTT.

The chain recombines TRBV19 with TRBJ1-2; D is undetermined. This CDR3 comprises 14 residues. The germline CDR1 and CDR2 sequences are LNHDA and SQIVND (reference sequence). Between the trimmed V and J ends, which lost 2 bases and 2 bases, there was a span of 9 bases. CDR3 protein: CASSIKGWNYGYTF. As DNA, the CDR3 is TGTGCCAGTAGTATAAAGGGTTGGAACTATGGCTACACCTTC.

The genes are TRBV6-1 and TRBJ2-7; weak D call: TRBD2 (6 bases). CDR1 and CDR2 from the germline V gene are MNHNS and SASEGT. Between the trimmed V and J ends, which lost 8 bases and 6 bases, there was a span of 17 bases. The CDR3 contains 13 residues. CDR3 region: CASRRDSSPEQYF. CDR3 bases: TGTGCCAGCCGGCGGGACTCGAGTCCCGAGCAGTACTTC.

CDR3 region: CSGLAGADGYNEQFF. CDR3 nucleotide sequence: TGCAGCGGACTAGCGGGGGCCGACGGATACAATGAGCAGTTCTTC. The chain employs TRBV29-1 and TRBJ2-1; 12 bases are a match to TRBD2. The CDR3 totals 15 residues. The trim removed 7 bases at V and 4 bases at J, leaving 8 bases unmatched. Germline V lookup: CDR1 SQVTM, CDR2 ANQGSEA.

The CDR3 loop is CASSFQDRITDTQYF. CDR3 sequence (DNA): TGTGCCAGCAGCTTCCAGGACAGAATAACAGATACGCAGTATTTT. This rearrangement joins TRBV7-2 to TRBJ2-3; D may be TRBD1 (6 bases). Germline V lookup: CDR1 SGHTA, CDR2 FQGNSA. Deletions cut 3 bases from V and 3 bases from J, with 13 bases between. The CDR3 has 15 amino acids.

V gene TRBV20-1 combines with J gene TRBJ2-2, with D uncertain. V gave up 5 bases and J gave up 2 bases, with 12 bases separating them. Germline loops: CDR1 DFQATT, CDR2 SNEGSKA (reference sequence). The CDR3 is 14 amino acids. The CDR3 protein is CSALRTLNTGELFF. As DNA, the CDR3 is TGCAGTGCTTTGAGGACCCTAAACACCGGGGAGCTGTTTTTT.

This clonotype was seen repeatedly, ten times or more. The gene calls are TRBV5-1 and TRBJ1-6; 11 bases fit TRBD1. Per germline, CDR1 SGHRS and CDR2 YFSETQ. J was trimmed by 9 bases and V by 0 bases; bases with no gene match: 2. The CDR3 contains 15 residues. CDR3 residues: CASSLEGTGGSPLHF. The CDR3 DNA reads as TGCGCCAGCAGCTTGGAAGGGACAGGGGGTTCACCCCTCCACTTT.

This clonotype was counted at least ten times. The chain has TRBV5-1 and TRBJ2-2; D perhaps matches TRBD2 (5 bases). V lost 0 bases and J lost 0, with 6 bases in between. CDR3 length: 15 residues. Germline lookup yields CDR1 SGHRS and CDR2 YFSETQ. The CDR3 DNA sequence: TGCGCCAGCAGCTTGGGGACTTCGAACACCGGGGAGCTGTTTTTT. Residues: CASSLGTSNTGELFF.

This clonotype occurred a few times. The V gene is TRBV7-2, the J gene TRBJ2-5, with a weak D call TRBD2 (6 bases). Trimming took off 5 bases at V and 4 bases at J, with 17 bases between the two ends. The CDR3 runs to 15 residues. Germline V gene sequence: CDR1 SGHTA, CDR2 FQGNSA. The CDR3 is CASSKGGAGSETQYF. The DNA of the CDR3 is TGTGCCAGCAGCAAAGGAGGGGCGGGGTCAGAGACCCAGTACTTC.

This clonotype was seen repeatedly, ten times or more. The chain recombines TRBV19 with TRBJ2-1, with 10 nucleotides matching TRBD2. J lost 6 bases, V lost 4 bases, and 6 bases had no gene match. The CDR3 covers 15 residues. Germline assignment: CDR1 LNHDA and CDR2 SQIVND (reference sequence). For the CDR3, the DNA is TGTGCCAGTAGTAGAAGCGGGGGGGCATTCAATGAGCAGTTCTTC. Its translation is CASSRSGGAFNEQFF.

This clonotype has only a few counts. The CDR3 sequence is CASSLNGGGLGEQYF. In DNA, the CDR3 is TGTGCCAGCAGCTTGAACGGGGGGGGTCTGGGTGAGCAGTACTTC. The chain uses TRBV5-6 and TRBJ2-7, with 8 bases aligning to TRBD2. Germline V CDR1 and CDR2: SGHDT, YYEEEE. V dropped 1 base and J dropped 7; count of bases not matched to a gene: 10. CDR3 length equals 15 residues.

A few counts support this clonotype. The chain uses TRBV11-2 and TRBJ2-7, with 9 bases aligning to TRBD1. J was trimmed by 0 bases and V by 5 bases; bases with no gene match: 8. The germline V gene encodes CDR1 SGHAT and CDR2 FQNNGV. This CDR3 has 16 residues. CDR3 nucleotides: TGTGCCAGCAGCCCTGGGGGGACAGGGATCTCCTACGAGCAGTACTTC. Translating gives CASSPGGTGISYEQYF.